Listed below are T cell receptor beta chains from one sample, sequenced in a study of early T cells in non-severe SARS-CoV-2 infection. TCRdb re-called the 5' RACE reads through MiXCR, storing one row per CDR3 protein. The table has 50,000 to 65,000 distinct CDR3 sequences, about 12% seen once. Sequencing was carried out using whole blood. All receptors come from an adult who was a healthcare worker with PCR-confirmed SARS-CoV-2 infection or an uninfected control (not recorded which). CDR3s include the opening cysteine and the closing phenylalanine or tryptophan. A D gene is named only where the DNA matches it firmly. Only some rows state a clone size, as once, few, many or a class for expanded clones.

many	TRBV2	TRBD1	TRBJ2-6	CASSLPGGPGANVLTF	TGTGCCAGCAGTCTTCCAGGGGGCCCTGGGGCCAACGTCCTGACTTTC
many	TRBV6-5	.	TRBJ1-2	CASSPRGYGYTF	TGTGCCAGCAGCCCCCGAGGCTATGGCTACACCTTC
.	TRBV9	.	TRBJ2-6	CASSADPWGSGANVLTF	TGTGCCAGCAGCGCCGACCCCTGGGGATCTGGGGCCAACGTCCTGACTTTC
few	TRBV6-1	TRBD2	TRBJ2-2	CASRPLTGGPNTGELFF	TGTGCCAGCAGACCCCTAACGGGGGGGCCGAACACCGGGGAGCTGTTTTTT
.	TRBV20-1	.	TRBJ2-4	CSAREGPKNIQYF	TGCAGTGCTAGGGAAGGGCCCAAAAACATTCAGTACTTC
many	TRBV14	TRBD1	TRBJ2-3	CASSRGDRLTDTQYF	TGTGCCAGCAGCCGAGGGGACAGACTCACAGATACGCAGTATTTT
few	TRBV10-2	TRBD2	TRBJ2-7	CASRAVLAGHEQYF	TGCGCCAGCAGGGCGGTACTAGCGGGCCACGAGCAGTACTTC
.	TRBV6-5	.	TRBJ1-1	CASSQLRDSNTEAFF	TGTGCCAGCAGTCAACTGAGGGACTCCAACACTGAAGCTTTCTTT
.	TRBV12-5	TRBD1	TRBJ1-1	CASGLTGGVTEAFF	TGTGCTAGTGGGCTGACAGGGGGCGTCACTGAAGCTTTCTTT
many	TRBV5-4	TRBD2	TRBJ2-7	CASSSGGISRNEQYF	TGTGCCAGCAGCTCGGGGGGAATCTCAAGGAACGAGCAGTACTTC
few	TRBV29-1	TRBD1	TRBJ2-7	CSVTGTGFPYEQYF	TGCAGCGTTACCGGGACAGGGTTCCCCTACGAGCAGTACTTC
few	TRBV5-4	.	TRBJ1-2	CASSLDGSFYGYTF	TGTGCCAGCAGCTTGGACGGGAGCTTTTATGGCTACACCTTC
few	TRBV7-3	.	TRBJ2-7	CASSLSPGSYEQYF	TGTGCCAGCAGCTTATCTCCGGGGAGCTACGAGCAGTACTTC
.	TRBV20-1	.	TRBJ2-3	CSARRAPSADTQYF	TGCAGTGCTAGACGCGCCCCATCAGCAGATACGCAGTATTTT
.	TRBV27	.	TRBJ2-5	CASSLVGARETQCF	TGTGCCAGCAGTTTGGTGGGGGCGAGGGAGACCCAGTGCTTC